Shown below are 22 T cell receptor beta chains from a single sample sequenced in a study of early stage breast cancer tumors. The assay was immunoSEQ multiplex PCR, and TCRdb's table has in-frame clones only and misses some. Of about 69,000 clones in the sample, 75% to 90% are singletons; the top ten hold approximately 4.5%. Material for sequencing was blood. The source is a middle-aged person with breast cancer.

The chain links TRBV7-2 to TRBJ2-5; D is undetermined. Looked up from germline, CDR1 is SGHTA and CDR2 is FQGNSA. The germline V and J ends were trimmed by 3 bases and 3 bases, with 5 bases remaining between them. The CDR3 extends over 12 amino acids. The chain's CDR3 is CASSFPKETQYF. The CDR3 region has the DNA TGTGCCAGCAGCTTTCCCAAAGAGACCCAGTACTTC.

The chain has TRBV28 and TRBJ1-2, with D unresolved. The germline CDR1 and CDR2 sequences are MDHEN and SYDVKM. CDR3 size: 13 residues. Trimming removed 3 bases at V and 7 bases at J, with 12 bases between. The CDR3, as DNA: TGTGCCAGCAGTTTGGTGAGGGCTCTTGGCTACACCTTC. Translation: CASSLVRALGYTF.

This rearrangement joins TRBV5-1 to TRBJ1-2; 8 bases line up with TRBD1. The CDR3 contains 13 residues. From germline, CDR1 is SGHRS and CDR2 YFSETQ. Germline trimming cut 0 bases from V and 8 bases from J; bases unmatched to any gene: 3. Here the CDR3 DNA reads TGCGCCAGCAGCTTGGGCAGGGGGCTCGGCTACACCTTC. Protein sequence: CASSLGRGLGYTF.

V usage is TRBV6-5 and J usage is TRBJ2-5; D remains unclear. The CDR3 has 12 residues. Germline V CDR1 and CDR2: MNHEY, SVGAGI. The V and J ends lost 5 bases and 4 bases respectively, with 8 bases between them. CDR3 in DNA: TGTGCCAGCAGTCCGTGGGGAGAGACCCAGTACTTC. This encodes CASSPWGETQYF.

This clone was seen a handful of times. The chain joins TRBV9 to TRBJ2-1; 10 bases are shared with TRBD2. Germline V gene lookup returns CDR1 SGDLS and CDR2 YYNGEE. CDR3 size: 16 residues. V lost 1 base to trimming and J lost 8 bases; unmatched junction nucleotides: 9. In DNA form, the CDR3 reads TGTGCCAGCAGCGTATCAAGCGGGAGGGGCTTAGATGAGCAGTTCTTC. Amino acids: CASSVSSGRGLDEQFF.

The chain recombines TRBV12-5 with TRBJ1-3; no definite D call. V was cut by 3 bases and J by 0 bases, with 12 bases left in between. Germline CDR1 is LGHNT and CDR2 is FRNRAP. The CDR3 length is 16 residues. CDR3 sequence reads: CASGFGSGVSGNTIYF. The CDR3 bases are TGTGCTAGTGGTTTCGGCAGTGGGGTCTCTGGAAACACCATATATTTT.

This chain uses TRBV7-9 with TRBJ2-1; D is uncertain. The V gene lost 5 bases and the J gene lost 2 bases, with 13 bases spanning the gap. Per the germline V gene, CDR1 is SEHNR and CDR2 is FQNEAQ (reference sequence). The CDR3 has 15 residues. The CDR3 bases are TGTGCCAGCAGCACCCCTGGCGGACCCTACAATGAGCAGTTCTTC. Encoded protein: CASSTPGGPYNEQFF.

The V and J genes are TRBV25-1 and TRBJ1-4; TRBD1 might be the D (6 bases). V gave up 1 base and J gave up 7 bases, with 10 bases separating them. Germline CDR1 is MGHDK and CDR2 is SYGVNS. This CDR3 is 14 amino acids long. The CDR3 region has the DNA TGTGCCAGCAGTGAATTTGGCAGGGGTGAAAAACTGTTTTTT. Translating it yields CASSEFGRGEKLFF.

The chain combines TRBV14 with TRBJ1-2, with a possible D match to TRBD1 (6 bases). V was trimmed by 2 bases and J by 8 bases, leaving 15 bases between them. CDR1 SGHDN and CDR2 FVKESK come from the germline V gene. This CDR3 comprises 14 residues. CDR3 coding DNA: TGTGCCAGCAGCCAACCGGGACACTCGATCGGCTACACCTTC. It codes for CASSQPGHSIGYTF.

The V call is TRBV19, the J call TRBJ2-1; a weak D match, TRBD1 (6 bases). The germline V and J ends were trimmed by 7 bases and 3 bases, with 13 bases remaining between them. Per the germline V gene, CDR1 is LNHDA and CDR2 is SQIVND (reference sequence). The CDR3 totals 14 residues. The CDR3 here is CASTGDTDYNEQFF. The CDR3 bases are TGTGCCAGTACCGGGGACACGGACTACAATGAGCAGTTCTTC.

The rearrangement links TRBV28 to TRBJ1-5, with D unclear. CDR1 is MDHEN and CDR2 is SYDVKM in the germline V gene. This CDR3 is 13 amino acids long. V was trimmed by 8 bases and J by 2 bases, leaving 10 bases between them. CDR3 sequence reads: CASLRWGNQPQHF. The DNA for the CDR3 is TGTGCCAGCCTCCGGTGGGGCAATCAGCCCCAGCATTTT.

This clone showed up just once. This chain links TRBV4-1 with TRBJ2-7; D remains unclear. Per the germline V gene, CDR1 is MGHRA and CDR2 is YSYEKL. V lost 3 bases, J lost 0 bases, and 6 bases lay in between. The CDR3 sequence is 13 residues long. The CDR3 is CASSQASSYEQYF. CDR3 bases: TGCGCCAGCAGCCAGGCTAGCTCCTACGAGCAGTACTTC.

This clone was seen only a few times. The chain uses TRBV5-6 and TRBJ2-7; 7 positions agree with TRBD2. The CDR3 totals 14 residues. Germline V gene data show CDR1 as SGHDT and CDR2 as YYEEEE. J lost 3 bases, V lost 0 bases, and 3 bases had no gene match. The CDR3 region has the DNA TGTGCCAGCAGCTTGGGGAGGGACTACTACGAGCAGTACTTC. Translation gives CASSLGRDYYEQYF.

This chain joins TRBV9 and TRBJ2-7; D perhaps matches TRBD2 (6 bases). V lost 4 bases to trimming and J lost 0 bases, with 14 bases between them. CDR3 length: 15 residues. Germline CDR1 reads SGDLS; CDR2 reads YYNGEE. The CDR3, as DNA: TGTGCCAGCAGCCCCTCGGGACTCAGCTCCTACGAGCAGTACTTC. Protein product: CASSPSGLSSYEQYF.

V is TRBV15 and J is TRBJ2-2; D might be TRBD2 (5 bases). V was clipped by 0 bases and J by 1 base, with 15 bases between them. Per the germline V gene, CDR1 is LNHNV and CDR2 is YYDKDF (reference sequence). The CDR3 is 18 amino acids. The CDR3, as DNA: TGTGCCACCAGCAGAGATCCCCCTATGCGGGTGAACACCGGGGAGCTGTTTTTT. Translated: CATSRDPPMRVNTGELFF.

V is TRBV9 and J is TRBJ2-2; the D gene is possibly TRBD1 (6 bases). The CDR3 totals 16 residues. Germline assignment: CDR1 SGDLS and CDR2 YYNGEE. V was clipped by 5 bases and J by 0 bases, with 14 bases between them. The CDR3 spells CASRPTGTPNTGELFF. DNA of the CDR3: TGTGCCAGCAGGCCTACCGGGACACCGAACACCGGGGAGCTGTTTTTT.

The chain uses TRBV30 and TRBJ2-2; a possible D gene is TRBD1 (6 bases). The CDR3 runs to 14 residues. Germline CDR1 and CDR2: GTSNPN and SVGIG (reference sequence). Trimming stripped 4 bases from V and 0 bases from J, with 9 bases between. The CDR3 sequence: CAWMAGANTGELFF. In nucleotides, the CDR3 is TGTGCCTGGATGGCAGGGGCGAACACCGGGGAGCTGTTTTTT. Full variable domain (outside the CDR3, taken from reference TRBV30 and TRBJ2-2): SQTIHQWPATLVQPVGSPLSLECTVEGTSNPNLYWYRQAAGRGLQLLFYSVGIGQISSEVPQNLSASRPQDRQFILSSKKLLLSDSGFYLCAWMAGANTGELFFGEGSRLTVL.

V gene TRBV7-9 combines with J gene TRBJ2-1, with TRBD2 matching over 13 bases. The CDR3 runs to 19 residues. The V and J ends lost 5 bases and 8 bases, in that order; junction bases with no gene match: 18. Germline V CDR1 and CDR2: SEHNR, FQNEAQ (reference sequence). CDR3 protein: CASSPTRTSGSVLVYEQFF. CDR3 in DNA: TGTGCCAGCAGCCCTACCAGGACTAGCGGGAGTGTGCTGGTATATGAGCAGTTCTTC.

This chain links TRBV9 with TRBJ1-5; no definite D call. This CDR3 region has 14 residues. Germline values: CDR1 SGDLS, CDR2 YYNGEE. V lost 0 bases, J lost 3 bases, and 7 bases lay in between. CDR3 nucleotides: TGTGCCAGCAGCGTAGGAGGGTTCAATCAGCCCCAGCATTTT. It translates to CASSVGGFNQPQHF.

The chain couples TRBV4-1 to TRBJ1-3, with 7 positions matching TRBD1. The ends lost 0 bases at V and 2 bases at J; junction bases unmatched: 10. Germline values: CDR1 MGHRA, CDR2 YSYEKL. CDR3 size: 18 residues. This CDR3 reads CASSQDQDRQGAGNTIYF. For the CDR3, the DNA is TGCGCCAGCAGCCAAGATCAAGATCGGCAGGGGGCTGGAAACACCATATATTTT.

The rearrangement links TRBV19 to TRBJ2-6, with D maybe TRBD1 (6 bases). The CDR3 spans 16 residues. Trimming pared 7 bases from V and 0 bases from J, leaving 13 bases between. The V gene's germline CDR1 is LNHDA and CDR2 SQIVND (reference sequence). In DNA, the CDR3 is TGTGCCAGTACCAGCTACAGGGACTCTGGGGCCAACGTCCTGACTTTC. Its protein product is CASTSYRDSGANVLTF. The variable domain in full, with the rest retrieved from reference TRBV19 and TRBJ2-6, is DGGITQSPKYLFRKEGQNVTLSCEQNLNHDAMYWYRQDPGQGLRLIYYSQIVNDFQKGDIAEGYSVSREKKESFPLTVTSAQKNPTAFYLCASTSYRDSGANVLTFGAGSRLTVL.

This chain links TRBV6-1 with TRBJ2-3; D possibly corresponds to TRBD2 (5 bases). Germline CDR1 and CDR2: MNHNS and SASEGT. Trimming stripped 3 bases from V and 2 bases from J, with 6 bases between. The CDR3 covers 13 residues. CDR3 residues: CASSERDTDTQYF. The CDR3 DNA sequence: TGTGCCAGCAGTGAGAGGGACACAGATACGCAGTATTTT.